These 5 T cell receptor beta chains were all obtained from the same sample, sequenced in a study of blood T cell repertoires in COVID-19. Repertoires were generated with immunoSEQ multiplex PCR, while TCRdb's copy carries only in-frame clones and drops some. The sample shows 200,000 to 250,000 clones, 86% of them seen only once. Source material: peripheral blood. These receptor sequences come from a woman aged 50 to 65 with COVID-19, enrolled during active disease.

The CDR3: CASRPGQPSYEQYV. The CDR3 DNA is TGTGCCAGCAGACCCGGACAGCCATCTTACGAGCAGTACGTC. The chain recombines TRBV6-5 with TRBJ2-7, with D possibly matching TRBD1 (6 bases). Trimming removed 6 bases from V and 4 bases from J, with 16 bases in between. The CDR3 runs to 14 residues. Germline V CDR1 and CDR2: MNHEY, SVGAGI.

The chain uses TRBV19 and TRBJ2-7; 9 nucleotides agree with TRBD1. This CDR3 spans 12 amino acids. J was trimmed by 4 bases and V by 5 bases; bases with no gene match: 0. In germline, CDR1 is LNHDA, CDR2 SQIVND (reference sequence). The CDR3 loop reads CASSGTGYEQYF. CDR3 in DNA: TGTGCCAGTAGTGGGACAGGGTACGAGCAGTACTTC.

This clone was recorded once. This chain uses TRBV7-2 with TRBJ1-3; D remains unclear. V gave up 6 bases and J gave up 0 bases, with 15 bases separating them. This CDR3 has 16 amino acids. The germline V gene has CDR1 SGHTA and CDR2 FQGNSA. CDR3 in DNA: TGTGCCAGCAGTCCTTGGGCCCCAGGCTCTGGAAACACCATATATTTT. It codes for CASSPWAPGSGNTIYF.

This sequence joins TRBV12-5 and TRBJ2-2; 10 nucleotides agree with TRBD2. From germline, CDR1 is LGHNT and CDR2 FRNRAP. The V gene end was trimmed by 1 base and the J gene end by 1 base; junction bases not matched to a gene: 6. This CDR3 comprises 18 residues. CDR3 loop: CASGLGSGGPWNTGELFF. The CDR3 bases are TGTGCTAGTGGTTTGGGTAGCGGGGGGCCCTGGAACACCGGGGAGCTGTTTTTT.

The rearrangement joins TRBV3-1 (or the pseudogene TRBV3-2) to TRBJ1-2; D possibly corresponds to TRBD1 (5 bases). The germline V gene has CDR1 LGHDT and CDR2 YNNKEL (reference sequence). The ends were cut back, 0 bases at V and 4 bases at J, with 12 bases in the middle. This CDR3 has 15 amino acids. CDR3 sequence: CASSQEVGRGYGYTF. DNA of the CDR3: TGTGCCAGCAGCCAAGAGGTGGGGCGAGGCTATGGCTACACCTTC.